The T cell receptor (beta chain) described here comes from a study of neoadjuvant anti-PD-1 for oral cavity cancer. The protocol was immunoSEQ multiplex PCR, while the TCRdb copy is restricted to in-frame clones and leaves out a portion. The sample has 72,000 or so clones, 86% seen once. CDR1 and CDR2 from the germline V gene are SGHRS and YFSETQ. Trimming stripped 0 bases from V and 4 bases from J, with 10 bases between. The CDR3 contains 14 residues. Time point in this sample: after neoadjuvant nivolumab, at surgical resection. The genes are TRBV5-1 and TRBJ1-2, with D unclear. Sequencing used PBMCs, obtained after nivolumab (anti-PD-1) treatment. The receptor was isolated from a person aged 40 to 85 with oral cavity squamous cell carcinoma. The CDR3, as DNA: TGCGCCAGCAGCTTGGAAGGTCAGCCCTATGGCTACACCTTC. Protein sequence: CASSLEGQPYGYTF. Filled out from reference TRBV5-1 and TRBJ1-2, the complete variable domain reads KAGVTQTPRYLIKTRGQQVTLSCSPISGHRSVSWYQQTPGQGLQFLFEYFSETQRNKGNFPGRFSGRQFSNSRSEMNVSTLELGDSALYLCASSLEGQPYGYTFGSGTRLTVV.